The T cell receptor (beta chain) described here comes from a study of human thymus T cells. The junction had 4 bases not matched to a gene; V was cut back by 3 bases and J by 1 base. The CDR3 covers 15 residues. Germline lookup yields CDR1 SGHNT and CDR2 YYREEE (reference sequence). Resections obtained during corrective heart surgery supplied the thymus tissue. A single count supports this clone. Sequencing was performed with immunoSEQ multiplex PCR; in TCRdb, only in-frame clones are kept and a portion is missing. The top ten hold about 0.032% of the sample, which has 70,000 to 75,000 clones, roughly 95% seen once.

The chain combines TRBV5-4 with TRBJ2-3; 8 bases fit TRBD1. The sequence was collected from a girl in the first two years of life with a congenital heart defect but otherwise immunologically healthy. Material: thymus tissue. The CDR3 region is CASSSGQGGTDTQYF. Here the CDR3 DNA reads TGTGCCAGCAGCTCCGGACAGGGAGGCACAGATACGCAGTATTTT.